This T cell receptor beta chain was captured in a study of T cell responses to AZD1222 COVID-19 vaccine. Study-level points and caveats: Within unmutated variant regions lay the reported targets of nearly half of spike-specific TCRs. Scientists sampled the repertoires only once the peak T cell response had passed.

Method: immunoSEQ multiplex PCR; TCRdb's copy keeps in-frame clones and lacks some. This sample yields roughly 160,000 clones, of which approximately 90% are seen a single time; 4.4% belongs to the top ten. As concerns this clone: Its antigen is unknown.

The receptor was derived from an adult in good health. This specimen consisted of peripheral blood, obtained on day 0 of MenACWY control vaccination.

The CDR3 nucleotides are TGTGCCAGCAGCTTGCTAGCGGGACCCTACAATGAGCAGTTCTTC. Its protein product is CASSLLAGPYNEQFF. The chain couples TRBV3-1 (or the pseudogene TRBV3-2) to TRBJ2-1; 9 nucleotides match TRBD2. This CDR3 contains 15 residues. V trimming: 5 bases; J trimming: 2 bases; junction bases outside the gene matches: 4. Germline CDR1 is LGHDT and CDR2 is YNNKEL (reference sequence).